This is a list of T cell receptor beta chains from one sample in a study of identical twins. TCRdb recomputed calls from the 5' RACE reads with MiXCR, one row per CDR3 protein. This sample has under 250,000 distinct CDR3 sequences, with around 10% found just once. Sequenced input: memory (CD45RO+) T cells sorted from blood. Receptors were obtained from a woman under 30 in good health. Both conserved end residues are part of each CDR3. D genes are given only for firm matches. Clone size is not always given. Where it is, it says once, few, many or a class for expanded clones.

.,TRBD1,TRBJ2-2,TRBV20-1,TGCAGTGCTGGCGGCCGGGCCAGGGGGTCCATGTCCGGGGAGCTGTTTTTT,CSAGGRARGSMSGELFF
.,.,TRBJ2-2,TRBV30,TGTGCCTGGAGTCCACAGGGAATCGGGGAGCTGTTTTTT,CAWSPQGIGELFF
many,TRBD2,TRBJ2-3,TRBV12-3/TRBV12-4,TGTGCCAGCAGTTTTCCCCAGCGGGAGCTTACAGATACGCAGTATTTT,CASSFPQRELTDTQYF
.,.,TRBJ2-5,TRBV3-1,TGTGCCAGCAGCACCTTTGGGAAGACCCAGTACTTC,CASSTFGKTQYF
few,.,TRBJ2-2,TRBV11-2,TGTGCCAGCAGCTTCGGCCCGAATCCCGGGGAGCTGTTTTTT,CASSFGPNPGELFF
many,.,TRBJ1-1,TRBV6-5,TGTGCCAGCAGTTACCAGATCGACAACCCTGAAGCTTTCTTT,CASSYQIDNPEAFF
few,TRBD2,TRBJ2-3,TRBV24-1,TGTGCCACCAGTGCTACTAGCGTAAGCACAGATACGCAGTATTTT,CATSATSVSTDTQYF
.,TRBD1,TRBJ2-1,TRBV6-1,TGTGCCAGCAGCCCTGGGACAGGGTGGTACAATGAGCAGTTCTTC,CASSPGTGWYNEQFF
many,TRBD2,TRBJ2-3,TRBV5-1,TGCGCCAGCAGCTTGGAGGGACTAGACTTAGATACGCAGTATTTT,CASSLEGLDLDTQYF
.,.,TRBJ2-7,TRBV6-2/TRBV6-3,TGTGCCAGCAGTCCCGACGGCTCCTGGGAGCAGTACTTC,CASSPDGSWEQYF
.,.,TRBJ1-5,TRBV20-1,TGCAGTGCTCCTCCAGGAGCGGCGGGGGATCAGCCCCAGCATTTT,CSAPPGAAGDQPQHF
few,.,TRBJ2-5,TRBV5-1,TGCGCCAGCAGCTTGCGGGGAACCCAAGAGACCCAGTACTTC,CASSLRGTQETQYF
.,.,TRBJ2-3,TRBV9,TGTGCCAGCAGCCCAAGGAGGATGGGGGCAGATACGCAGTATTTT,CASSPRRMGADTQYF
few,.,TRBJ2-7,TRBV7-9,TGTGCCAGCAGCTTAATCTACGCAGGTGCCTACGAGCAGTACTTC,CASSLIYAGAYEQYF
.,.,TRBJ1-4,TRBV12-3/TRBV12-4,TGTGCCAGCAGTTCCAACCTGGACGAAAAACTGTTTTTT,CASSSNLDEKLFF
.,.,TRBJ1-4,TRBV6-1,TGTGCCAGCAGTCCAGGGGACATTGGAGGTGAAAAACTGTTTTTT,CASSPGDIGGEKLFF
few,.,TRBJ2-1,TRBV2,TGTGCCAGCTCCATAGACTCCTACAATGAGCAGTTCTTC,CASSIDSYNEQFF
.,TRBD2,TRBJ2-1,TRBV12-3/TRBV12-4,TGTGCCAGCAGAGCCCGCACTAGCGGGGGGAATGAGCAGTTCTTC,CASRARTSGGNEQFF
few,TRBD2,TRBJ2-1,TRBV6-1,TGTGCCAGCAGTGTAGGGAGCGGGGGAGCCTACAATGAGCAGTTCTTC,CASSVGSGGAYNEQFF
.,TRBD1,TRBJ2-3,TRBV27,TGTGCCAGCACCCAGGACAGGGGTACTTCGCAGTATTTT,CASTQDRGTSQYF
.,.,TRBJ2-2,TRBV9,TGTGCCAGCAGCCTCTCCCCCCCTACCCAAACGGGGGAGCTGTTTTTT,CASSLSPPTQTGELFF
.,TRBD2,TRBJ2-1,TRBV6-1,TGTGCCAGCAGAGGACTAGCGAACGATTGGGTTAATGAGCAGTTCTTC,CASRGLANDWVNEQFF
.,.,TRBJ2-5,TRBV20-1,TGCAGTGCTAGAAGGGCACAAGAGACCCAGTACTTC,CSARRAQETQYF
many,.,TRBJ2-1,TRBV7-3,TGTGCCAGCAGCTTAGGGCGGGGCCCCTACAATGAGCAGTTCTTC,CASSLGRGPYNEQFF
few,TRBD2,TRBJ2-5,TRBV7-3,TGTGCCAGCAGCTTCGACCCAAAAGTAGCGGGGGGGGAAGAGACCCAGTACTTC,CASSFDPKVAGGEETQYF
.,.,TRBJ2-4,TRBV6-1,TGTGCCAGCAGTCCGGACAGTTGGGGCATAGCCAAAAACATTCAGTACTTC,CASSPDSWGIAKNIQYF
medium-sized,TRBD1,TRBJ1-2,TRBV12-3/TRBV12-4,TGTGCCAGCAGTTTAGCTGGGACAGACAATGGCTACACCTTC,CASSLAGTDNGYTF
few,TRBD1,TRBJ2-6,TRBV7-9,TGTGCCAGCGGAAAATCGGGACAGAAATTTTCTGGGGCCAACGTCCTGACTTTC,CASGKSGQKFSGANVLTF
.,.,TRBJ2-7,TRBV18,TGTGCCAGCTCGTCGGACGGAACCTACGAGCAGTACTTC,CASSSDGTYEQYF
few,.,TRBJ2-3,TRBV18,TGTGCCAGCTCGCGCATGGTTGGCGATACGCAGTATTTT,CASSRMVGDTQYF
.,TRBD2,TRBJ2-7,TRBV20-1,TGCAGTGCCCTGGGGGGAGGGGCCTACGAGCAGTACTTC,CSALGGGAYEQYF
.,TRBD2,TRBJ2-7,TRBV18,TGTGCCAGCTCTCTTAAGACCGGGACTAGCGGGAGCCACGAGCAGTACTTC,CASSLKTGTSGSHEQYF
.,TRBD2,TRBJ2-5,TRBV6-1,TGTGCCAGCAGAACCGCCCCCGGGACTAGATGGGAGACCCAGTACTTC,CASRTAPGTRWETQYF
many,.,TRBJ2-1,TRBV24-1,TGTGCCACCAGTCGGAACAATGAGCAGTTCTTC,CATSRNNEQFF
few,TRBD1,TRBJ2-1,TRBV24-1,TGTGCCACCAGTGATTGGGGGACAGGGGTAGGGGGTGAGCAGTTCTTC,CATSDWGTGVGGEQFF
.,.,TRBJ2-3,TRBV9,TGTGCCAGCAGCGTAAGCGGGTCTAGCACAGATACGCAGTATTTT,CASSVSGSSTDTQYF
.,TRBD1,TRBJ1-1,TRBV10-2,TGCGCCAGCGCGGAGATAAGACTAAGGACAGGCGGTGACCCTGAAGCTTTCTTT,CASAEIRLRTGGDPEAFF
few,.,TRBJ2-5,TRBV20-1,TGCAGTCCCCTATATTGGGAGACCCAGTACTTC,CSPLYWETQYF
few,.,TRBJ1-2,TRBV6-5,TGTGCCAGCAGTTACGCTTCCTCCCGGGCGAACTATGGCTACACCTTC,CASSYASSRANYGYTF
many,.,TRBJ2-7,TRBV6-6,TGTGCCAGCAGTCCCAGGTCCCCCTACGAGCAGTACTTC,CASSPRSPYEQYF
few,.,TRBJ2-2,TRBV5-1,TGCGCCAGCTATCTCCCTACCGGGGAGCTGTTTTTT,CASYLPTGELFF
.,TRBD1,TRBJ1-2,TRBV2,TGTGCCAGCAATATAGGACAGGGTGGTGGCTACACCTTC,CASNIGQGGGYTF
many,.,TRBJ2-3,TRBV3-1,TGTGCCAGCAGCCAAGATGGAAGACATACGCAGTATTTT,CASSQDGRHTQYF
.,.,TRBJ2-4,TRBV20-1,TGCAGGGGGGGGCAGCAAGTCCACCTTCAGTACTTC,CRGGQQVHLQYF
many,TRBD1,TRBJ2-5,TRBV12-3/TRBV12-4,TGTGCCAGCAGCCTGACAGGGGAAGCCCAGTACTTC,CASSLTGEAQYF
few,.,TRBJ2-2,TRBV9,TGTGCCAGCAGCGTTACTAGCAGGCCGAACACCGGGGAGCTGTTTTTT,CASSVTSRPNTGELFF
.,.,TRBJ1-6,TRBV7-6,TGTGCCAGCAGCTTAGCGCAGGACAGTAGCCCCCTCCACTTT,CASSLAQDSSPLHF
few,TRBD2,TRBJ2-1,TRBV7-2,TGTGCCAGCAGCTTCCGGGAGGGGGGCAATGAGCAGTTCTTC,CASSFREGGNEQFF
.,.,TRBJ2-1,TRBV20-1,TGCAGGAGTCGGAGGGCCGGAGGGAGTGAGCAGTTCTTC,CRSRRAGGSEQFF
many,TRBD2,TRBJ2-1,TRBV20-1,TGCAGTGCTAGAAAACTAGCGGGGGCCTACAATGAGCAGTTCTTC,CSARKLAGAYNEQFF
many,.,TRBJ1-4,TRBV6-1,TGTGCCAGCAGCTCGGGACGAGGGGCGGCCAATGAAAAACTGTTTTTT,CASSSGRGAANEKLFF
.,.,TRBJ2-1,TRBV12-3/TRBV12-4,TGTGCCTGCAGTTTTTCAGGCAGCGGGAGTGGCCTAGGGGGCGGTGAGCAGTTCTTC,CACSFSGSGSGLGGGEQFF
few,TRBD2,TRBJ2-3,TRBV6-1,TGTGCCAGCACCCATACGGGTGCGGGAGTGGTCCTAGATACGCAGTATTTT,CASTHTGAGVVLDTQYF
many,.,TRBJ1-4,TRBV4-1,TGCGCCAGCAGCCAAGACTGGAGGGCAAAACTGTTTTTT,CASSQDWRAKLFF
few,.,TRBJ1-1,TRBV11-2,TGTGCCAGCAGCCAGTTGCGGGACACTGAAGCTTTCTTT,CASSQLRDTEAFF
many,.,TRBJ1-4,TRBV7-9,TGTGCCAGCAGCCCCCAAGCCCGTAAACTGTTTTTT,CASSPQARKLFF
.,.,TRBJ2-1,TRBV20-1,TGCAGTGCGCTCCTTCACCGGGCGTCGAGAAATGAGCAGTTCTTC,CSALLHRASRNEQFF
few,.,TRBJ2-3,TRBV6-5,TGTGCCAGTGCATCCGGTGTAGATACGCAGTATTTT,CASASGVDTQYF